This T cell receptor beta chain was sequenced in a study of T cell responses to AZD1222 COVID-19 vaccine. Pooling covered second doses at about 4 or about 12 weeks. Germline V lookup: CDR1 SGHRS, CDR2 YFSETQ. The CDR3 has 14 amino acids. The ends were cut back, 4 bases at V and 7 bases at J, with 15 bases in the middle. Generated by immunoSEQ multiplex PCR, the TCRdb table keeps only in-frame clones and is missing some. This table holds tens of thousands of clones, roughly 86% found once. The chain recombines TRBV5-1 with TRBJ1-5, with D unclear. This TCR came from an adult who received the AZD1222 COVID-19 vaccine. This sample comprised peripheral blood, obtained 28 days after the second AZD1222 dose. Written as DNA, the CDR3 is TGCGCCAGCAGCCCCTTAGGAGGTAACCAGCCCCAGCATTTT. As protein: CASSPLGGNQPQHF. The full variable domain, in which reference TRBV5-1 and TRBJ1-5 provide the parts outside the CDR3, is KAGVTQTPRYLIKTRGQQVTLSCSPISGHRSVSWYQQTPGQGLQFLFEYFSETQRNKGNFPGRFSGRQFSNSRSEMNVSTLELGDSALYLCASSPLGGNQPQHFGDGTRLSIL.